The 24 T cell receptor beta chains given below trace back to one sample, sequenced in a study of T cells after yellow fever vaccination. TCRdb redid the calling of the 5' RACE reads with MiXCR, one entry per CDR3 protein. The sample records 300,000 to 400,000 distinct CDR3 sequences, around an eighth being singletons. The sequencing here drew on CD4+ T cells sorted from PBMCs, taken 15 days after the yellow fever booster vaccination. The receptors shown here come from a young man who received the YFV17D yellow fever vaccine.

The J gene is TRBJ1-6, the V gene TRBV6-5; D unclear. Trimming pared 4 bases from V and 6 bases from J, leaving 7 bases between. Per the germline V gene, CDR1 is MNHEY and CDR2 is SVGAGI. The CDR3 runs to 13 residues. The CDR3 here is CASSSLINSPLHF. DNA of the CDR3: TGTGCCAGCAGTTCATTGATTAATTCACCCCTCCACTTT.

The rearrangement uses TRBV6-2 or TRBV6-3 and TRBJ2-6, with TRBD2 as a possible D gene (6 bases). Germline assignment: CDR1 MNHEY and CDR2 SVGEGT. Trimming took off 6 bases at V and 0 bases at J, with 21 bases between the two ends. This CDR3 is 19 amino acids long. CDR3 DNA sequence: TGTGCCAGCAGCACATCTGGCGGGACTTTCCTCTCTGGGGCCAACGTCCTGACTTTC. Translated: CASSTSGGTFLSGANVLTF.

The gene calls are TRBV2 and TRBJ2-1; D is possibly TRBD1 or TRBD2 (5 bases each). Trimming removed 3 bases from V and 7 bases from J, with 16 bases in between. The V gene's germline CDR1 is SNHLY and CDR2 FYNNEI. The CDR3 covers 15 residues. The CDR3 DNA is TGTGCCAGCAGTGACGACAGAGGGGTCGGAAATGAGCAGTTCTTC. It is translated as CASSDDRGVGNEQFF.

This clonotype was observed many times. The genes are TRBV6-1 and TRBJ2-7; D might be TRBD2 (5 bases). The ends were cut back, 6 bases at V and 1 base at J, with 16 bases in the middle. The CDR3 loop spans 15 amino acids. Germline-derived CDR1 and CDR2 are MNHNS and SASEGT. The CDR3 DNA reads TGTGCCAGCAGGGAAAGAGGGAGTCAATCCTACGAGCAGTACGTC. Protein sequence: CASRERGSQSYEQYV.

This clonotype was seen a handful of times. The CDR3 DNA follows: TGCAGTGCTATCACGTCCCTCGGACAGGGCACTGAAGCTTTCTTT. This codes for CSAITSLGQGTEAFF. This chain uses TRBV20-1 with TRBJ1-1; 8 bases fit TRBD1. The CDR3 has 15 amino acids. Trimming cost V 4 bases and J 4 bases; bases outside gene matches: 11. Looked up from germline, CDR1 is DFQATT and CDR2 is SNEGSKA (reference sequence).

V and J are TRBV7-2 and TRBJ2-5, with 7 bases that match TRBD2. Germline assignment: CDR1 SGHTA and CDR2 FQGNSA. Trimming at V came to 0 bases and at J to 2 bases, leaving 6 bases not matched to a gene. The CDR3 extends over 16 amino acids. The CDR3 region is CASSLAGTNHQETQYF. The CDR3 bases are TGTGCCAGCAGCTTAGCCGGGACTAACCATCAAGAGACCCAGTACTTC.

With respect to this clonotype: This is likely a read error, given that the CDR3 carries no conserved phenylalanine or tryptophan at its end. The limits of the CDR3 on the DNA are not certain, so only TCRdb's listed CDR3 is given. The rearrangement links TRBV7-2 to TRBJ1-1; the table's D call, TRBD1, was not checked against the DNA. The length of the CDR3 is 9 amino acids, counting both ends. In germline, CDR1 is SGHTA, CDR2 FQGNSA. The CDR3 spells CASSQGRIL.

The sample holds a few counts of this clonotype. The chain employs TRBV11-2 and TRBJ2-5; the D gene is possibly TRBD2 (7 bases). V lost 5 bases and J 2 bases, leaving 15 bases between the germline ends. In germline, CDR1 is SGHAT, CDR2 FQNNGV. The CDR3 length is 15 residues. The CDR3 region has the DNA TGTGCCAGCAGCCCTGGGGGGGCTCGGCAAGAGACCCAGTACTTC. This gives the protein CASSPGGARQETQYF.

The genes are TRBV7-2 and TRBJ2-5; 8 bases map to TRBD2. The V segment lost 3 bases and the J segment 4 bases; nucleotides outside the gene matches: 10. The CDR3 is 16 residues long. Germline CDR1 is SGHTA and CDR2 is FQGNSA. The CDR3 spells CASSFRVSGGRETQYF. The DNA for the CDR3 is TGTGCCAGCAGCTTCAGGGTCAGCGGGGGACGAGAGACCCAGTACTTC.

This clonotype has more than one count but fewer than ten. V usage is TRBV11-3 and J usage is TRBJ2-1; 8 nucleotides agree with TRBD2. The CDR3 has 17 residues. Germline V lookup: CDR1 SGHNT, CDR2 YENEEA. The trim removed 5 bases at V and 0 bases at J, leaving 9 bases unmatched. The CDR3 DNA reads as TGTGCCAGCAGCAGAAGCGGGGGCGCGAGCTCCTACAATGAGCAGTTCTTC. Protein product: CASSRSGGASSYNEQFF.

The chain has TRBV7-8 and TRBJ2-5; no clear D. The V gene's germline CDR1 is SGHVS and CDR2 FQNEAQ. This CDR3 region has 15 residues. The V end was cut by 1 base, the J end by 2 bases, with 11 bases between. DNA of the CDR3: TGTGCCAGCAGCTTAGAGGGCATACGACAAGAGACCCAGTACTTC. Translation: CASSLEGIRQETQYF.

The V gene is TRBV7-2, the J gene TRBJ2-1; 13 bases align to TRBD2. With 6 bases clipped from V and 10 bases from J, the junction kept 6 bases outside the gene matches. The germline CDR1 and CDR2 sequences are SGHTA and FQGNSA. The CDR3 length is 14 residues. CDR3 bases: TGTGCCAGCAGACAATTGACTAGCGGGGGGGAGCAGTTCTTC. Its translation: CASRQLTSGGEQFF.

This chain connects TRBV27 to TRBJ2-3, with D possibly being TRBD2 (7 bases). V was pared by 5 bases and J by 5 bases, with 23 bases between. CDR1 and CDR2 from the germline V gene are MNHEY and SMNVEV (reference sequence). The CDR3 has 17 amino acids. CDR3 in DNA: TGTGCCAGCAGTCGGGGGCGGGCGGGGGAAAATCTAGATACGCAGTATTTT. Its translation is CASSRGRAGENLDTQYF.

This clonotype was seen more than once but under ten times. V usage is TRBV5-4 and J usage is TRBJ2-7, with D perhaps assigned TRBD1 or TRBD2 (5 bases each). V was cut by 0 bases and J by 6 bases, with 16 bases left in between. Germline V gives CDR1 SGHNT, CDR2 YYREEE (reference sequence). CDR3 length: 15 residues. CDR3 sequence (DNA): TGTGCCAGCAGCTTGGACGGGGCATATCGTTCCGAGCAGTACTTC. This encodes CASSLDGAYRSEQYF.

This clonotype was seen at least ten times. The V and J genes are TRBV7-8 and TRBJ2-3; TRBD1 matches 8 bases. This CDR3 has 15 residues. The germline V gene has CDR1 SGHVS and CDR2 FQNEAQ. V trimming: 5 bases; J trimming: 8 bases; junction bases outside the gene matches: 12. CDR3 in amino acids: CASSPYGSTGGTQYF. The DNA for the CDR3 is TGTGCCAGCAGCCCGTACGGGTCCACAGGGGGTACGCAGTATTTT.

V is TRBV13 and J is TRBJ2-4; no clear D. Per germline, CDR1 PRHDT and CDR2 FYEKMQ (reference sequence). With 2 bases removed from V and 10 bases from J, the gap between germline ends came to 15 bases. The CDR3 has 14 amino acids. The CDR3 region has the DNA TGTGCCAGCAGCTTACAACATCATGATGGGATTCAGTACTTC. Its protein is CASSLQHHDGIQYF.

In this sample, this clonotype turned up a few times. The genes are TRBV10-3 and TRBJ2-1, with TRBD2 identical over 10 bases. The junction had 5 bases not matched to a gene; V was cut back by 5 bases and J by 4 bases. Germline assignment: CDR1 ENHRY and CDR2 SYGVKD. The CDR3 totals 15 residues. The CDR3 DNA is TGTGCCATCAGTCCACTAGCGGGGCCATACAATGAGCAGTTCTTC. This sequence encodes CAISPLAGPYNEQFF.

The chain uses TRBV16 and TRBJ1-2; a possible D gene is TRBD1 (5 bases). The CDR3 loop spans 15 amino acids. Trimming took off 0 bases at V and 0 bases at J, with 8 bases between the two ends. Germline V gene sequence: CDR1 KGHSY, CDR2 FQNENV. The CDR3 spells CASSQSNRSNYGYTF. The CDR3 DNA follows: TGTGCCAGCAGCCAATCCAACAGGTCTAACTATGGCTACACCTTC.

This chain uses TRBV27 with TRBJ1-1; D gene uncertain. With 1 base removed from V and 7 bases from J, the gap between germline ends came to 10 bases. Looked up from germline, CDR1 is MNHEY and CDR2 is SMNVEV (reference sequence). The CDR3 length is 13 residues. CDR3 sequence reads: CASSLLAGGEAFF. As DNA, the CDR3 is TGTGCCAGCAGTTTATTGGCAGGCGGTGAAGCTTTCTTT.

This clonotype was counted between two and nine times. The chain has TRBV29-1 and TRBJ1-4, with D possibly matching TRBD1 (6 bases). The CDR3 sequence is 15 residues long. Germline lookup yields CDR1 SQVTM and CDR2 ANQGSEA. Trimming removed 4 bases from V and 8 bases from J, with 20 bases in between. For the CDR3, the DNA is TGCAGCGTTGCGTCCACCCAGGGGATACGCGAAAAACTGTTTTTT. Protein sequence: CSVASTQGIREKLFF.

This clonotype has a handful of counts. V is TRBV7-2 and J is TRBJ1-4; maybe TRBD1 (6 bases). The CDR3 covers 16 residues. V was pared by 0 bases and J by 8 bases, with 16 bases between. CDR1 and CDR2 (germline): SGHTA, FQGNSA. This CDR3 reads CASSLASAGEGEKLFF. CDR3 DNA sequence: TGTGCCAGCAGCTTAGCCTCGGCAGGGGAAGGGGAAAAACTGTTTTTT.

The gene calls are TRBV4-1 and TRBJ1-4; D ambiguous. The CDR3 covers 15 residues. V was shortened by 4 bases and J by 4 bases, with 13 bases between the two germline ends. Looked up from germline, CDR1 is MGHRA and CDR2 is YSYEKL. CDR3 sequence reads: CASSPPNGLNEKLFF. The CDR3 DNA reads TGCGCCAGCAGCCCCCCAAACGGGCTTAATGAAAAACTGTTTTTT.

The chain has TRBV7-9 and TRBJ2-7, with a weak D call TRBD2 (5 bases). The CDR3 is 13 amino acids. The germline V gene encodes CDR1 SEHNR and CDR2 FQNEAQ (reference sequence). Trimming shortened V by 11 bases and J by 3 bases, and 17 bases separated the two germline ends. This chain's CDR3 is CAASAGPDYEQYF. CDR3 nucleotides: TGTGCCGCCTCGGCGGGCCCGGACTACGAGCAGTACTTC.

This clonotype was seen a few times. The V and J genes are TRBV6-5 and TRBJ2-5; the D gene is possibly TRBD2 (5 bases). Trimming left V 0 bases short and J 5 bases short, with 10 bases between. The CDR3 has 14 residues. CDR1 and CDR2 (germline): MNHEY, SVGAGI. CDR3 DNA sequence: TGTGCCAGCAGTTACTCGGCTAGCTGGGAGACCCAGTACTTC. Translation: CASSYSASWETQYF.